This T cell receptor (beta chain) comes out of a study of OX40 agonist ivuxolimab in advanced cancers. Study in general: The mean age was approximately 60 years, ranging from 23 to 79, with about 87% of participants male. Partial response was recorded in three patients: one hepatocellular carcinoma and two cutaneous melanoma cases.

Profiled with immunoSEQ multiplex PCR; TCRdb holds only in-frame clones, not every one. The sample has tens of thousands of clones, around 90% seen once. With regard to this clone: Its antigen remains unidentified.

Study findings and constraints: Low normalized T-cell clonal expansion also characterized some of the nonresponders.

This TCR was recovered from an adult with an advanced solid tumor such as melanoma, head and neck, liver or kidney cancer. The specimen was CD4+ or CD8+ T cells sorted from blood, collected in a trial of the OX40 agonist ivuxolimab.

The CDR3 DNA is TGTGCCAGCAGCCTCTCCGGGAGCTCCTACGAGCAGTACTTC. Translated, it gives CASSLSGSSYEQYF. The J gene is TRBJ2-7, the V gene TRBV14, with D possibly being TRBD2 (6 bases). CDR1 and CDR2 (germline): SGHDN, FVKESK. The V gene lost 4 bases and the J gene lost 0 bases, with 10 bases spanning the gap. The CDR3 is made up of 14 amino acids.